These T cell receptor beta chains were read from a single sample in a study of T cell responses to AZD1222 COVID-19 vaccine. Assay: immunoSEQ multiplex PCR; the TCRdb copy retains only in-frame clones and omits some. Of over 150,000 clones in the sample, roughly nine tenths were seen once. Sequenced here: peripheral blood, sampled on day 0 of AZD1222 vaccination. All receptors derive from an adult in good health. The CDR3 runs from the conserved cysteine through the conserved F or W. D genes are given only for firm matches. Clone size is stated in some rows and not others, as once, few, many or a class when expanded.

v_gene: TRBV18
j_gene: TRBJ1-2
abundance: NA
d_gene: TRBD1
CDR3nt: TGTGCCAGCTCACCATGGACAGGGTTAACCTATGGCTACACCTTC
CDR3aa: CASSPWTGLTYGYTF

v_gene: TRBV24-1
j_gene: TRBJ1-1
abundance: NA
d_gene: NA
CDR3nt: TGTGCCACCAGTGATTGGCGGGGTGAAGCTTTCTTT
CDR3aa: CATSDWRGEAFF

v_gene: TRBV18
j_gene: TRBJ1-2
abundance: NA
d_gene: NA
CDR3nt: TGTGCCAGCTCACCAAGCGGGACTTCCCGGGATGGCTACACCTTC
CDR3aa: CASSPSGTSRDGYTF

v_gene: TRBV5-1
j_gene: TRBJ2-1
abundance: NA
d_gene: NA
CDR3nt: TGCGCCAGCAGCCCGACCCGCCCAGGGGCCCATGAGCAGTTCTTC
CDR3aa: CASSPTRPGAHEQFF

v_gene: TRBV29-1
j_gene: TRBJ2-7
abundance: NA
d_gene: NA
CDR3nt: TGCAGCGTCTCCGGGGAGGGGGGACCCTACGAGCAGTACTTC
CDR3aa: CSVSGEGGPYEQYF

v_gene: TRBV2
j_gene: TRBJ1-4
abundance: NA
d_gene: NA
CDR3nt: TGTGCCAGCAGTGAATCTTTGGGCAGGGAGATCGAAAAACTGTTTTTT
CDR3aa: CASSESLGREIEKLFF

v_gene: TRBV4-1
j_gene: TRBJ1-4
abundance: NA
d_gene: TRBD1
CDR3nt: TGCGCCAGCAGCCGGACAGGGGACGGGGAACTGTTTTTT
CDR3aa: CASSRTGDGELFF

v_gene: TRBV9
j_gene: TRBJ1-1
abundance: NA
d_gene: NA
CDR3nt: TGTGCCAGCAGCGTAGGGTCAATGAACACTGAAGCTTTCTTT
CDR3aa: CASSVGSMNTEAFF

v_gene: TRBV2
j_gene: TRBJ1-2
abundance: NA
d_gene: NA
CDR3nt: TGTGCCAGCATCGCTGGGGGCCCTTCCTATGGCTACACCTTC
CDR3aa: CASIAGGPSYGYTF

v_gene: TRBV2
j_gene: TRBJ2-7
abundance: NA
d_gene: NA
CDR3nt: TGTGCCAGCAGGAATGAGGGTGCAGGGGTCCACGAGCAGTACTTC
CDR3aa: CASRNEGAGVHEQYF

v_gene: TRBV3-1/TRBV3-2
j_gene: TRBJ1-2
abundance: NA
d_gene: TRBD1
CDR3nt: TGTGCCAGCAGCCAAGCTCTAACAGGGGGCTATGGCTACACCTTC
CDR3aa: CASSQALTGGYGYTF

v_gene: TRBV11-2
j_gene: TRBJ2-2
abundance: once
d_gene: NA
CDR3nt: TGTGCCAGCAGCTTAGTGCAGGGGCTTGGCGCCGGGGAGCTGTTTTTT
CDR3aa: CASSLVQGLGAGELFF

v_gene: TRBV14
j_gene: TRBJ1-1
abundance: few
d_gene: NA
CDR3nt: TGTGCCAGCAGCCAGGGACAAATGAACACTGAAGCTTTCTTT
CDR3aa: CASSQGQMNTEAFF

v_gene: TRBV7-9
j_gene: TRBJ1-4
abundance: NA
d_gene: TRBD1
CDR3nt: TGTGCCAGCAGCTTTGGGACAGGGACTGAAAAACTGTTTTTT
CDR3aa: CASSFGTGTEKLFF

v_gene: TRBV5-1
j_gene: TRBJ2-1
abundance: NA
d_gene: NA
CDR3nt: TGCGCCAGCAGCAAGGACTCTGCGCGGAATGAGCAGTTCTTC
CDR3aa: CASSKDSARNEQFF

v_gene: TRBV7-9
j_gene: TRBJ1-1
abundance: NA
d_gene: NA
CDR3nt: TGTGCCAGCAGCTTAGTGGAGGGGAACACTGAAGCTTTCTTT
CDR3aa: CASSLVEGNTEAFF

v_gene: TRBV29-1
j_gene: TRBJ2-7
abundance: NA
d_gene: NA
CDR3nt: TGCAGCGTGGACTGGACTGGCTCCTACGAGCAGTACTTC
CDR3aa: CSVDWTGSYEQYF

v_gene: TRBV9
j_gene: TRBJ2-7
abundance: once
d_gene: NA
CDR3nt: TGTGCCAGCAGCGTGGATCCGCAGCCCTACGAGCAGTACTTC
CDR3aa: CASSVDPQPYEQYF

v_gene: TRBV7-2
j_gene: TRBJ2-3
abundance: few
d_gene: NA
CDR3nt: TGTGCCAGCAGCCCCGGACAGATCACAGATACGCAGTATTTT
CDR3aa: CASSPGQITDTQYF

v_gene: TRBV18
j_gene: TRBJ1-1
abundance: many
d_gene: TRBD1
CDR3nt: TGTGCCAGCTCACCGGACAGGAAGAACACTGAAGCTTTCTTT
CDR3aa: CASSPDRKNTEAFF

v_gene: TRBV6-5
j_gene: TRBJ1-1
abundance: NA
d_gene: NA
CDR3nt: TGTGCCAGCAGTTCCAACAGGCCCGGGACGAACACTGAAGCTTTCTTT
CDR3aa: CASSSNRPGTNTEAFF

v_gene: TRBV4-2
j_gene: TRBJ2-7
abundance: once
d_gene: TRBD2
CDR3nt: TGTGCCAGCAGCCTGGGGCTAGCGGCCTCCTACGAGCAGTACTTC
CDR3aa: CASSLGLAASYEQYF

v_gene: TRBV7-2
j_gene: TRBJ1-2
abundance: NA
d_gene: NA
CDR3nt: TGTGCCAGCAGCCTCCATAGGGGCATTAACTATGGCTACACCTTC
CDR3aa: CASSLHRGINYGYTF

v_gene: TRBV28
j_gene: TRBJ2-1
abundance: NA
d_gene: TRBD2
CDR3nt: TGTGCCAGCAGTTTGAGGATCAGCGGGAACAATGAGCAGTTCTTC
CDR3aa: CASSLRISGNNEQFF